This TCR beta chain derives from a study of OX40 agonist ivuxolimab in advanced cancers. Study in general: The dose of intravenous ivuxolimab that patients received every 2 weeks ranged from 0.01 to 10 mg/kg. People in dose escalation had one of these cancers: hepatocellular carcinoma, melanoma, renal cell or head and neck cancer. Notes on the study in general: In the 0.1-3.0 mg/kg groups, partial responders showed among the lowest expansion.

Note on this clone: The antigen remains unidentified.

Germline-derived CDR1 and CDR2 are SGHTA and FQGNSA. V lost 5 bases and J 1 base, leaving 12 bases between the germline ends. The CDR3 runs 15 residues. Clones were read by immunoSEQ multiplex PCR, and TCRdb kept only the in-frame ones, dropping some. In the table there are roughly 60,000 clones, 84% of which are singletons. Sequencing was performed on CD4+ or CD8+ T cells sorted from blood, taken in a trial of the OX40 agonist ivuxolimab. This rearrangement joins TRBV7-2 to TRBJ1-5, with a possible D match to TRBD1 (5 bases). This TCR derives from an adult with an advanced solid tumor such as melanoma, head and neck, liver or kidney cancer. CDR3 nucleotide sequence: TGTGCCAGCAGCAGGACATCCTTAAGCAATCAGCCCCAGCATTTT. Protein product: CASSRTSLSNQPQHF.